The TCR beta chain under discussion was sequenced for a study of siplizumab effects on memory and regulatory T cells. Findings and caveats of the study: Unstimulated subsets were the mapping target of only a minor fraction of alloreactive clones. It seemed that naive T cells were more diverse than memory cells and were major contributors to the alloresponse.

Some 9.4 x 10^4 TCR templates per sample were sequenced. Libraries were prepared by immunoSEQ multiplex PCR; TCRdb keeps only in-frame clonotypes and omits some of them. The profile covers about 98,000 clones, with roughly 90% appearing a single time and roughly 1% taken by the ten largest. This CDR3 spans 16 amino acids. Trimming removed 5 bases from V and 8 bases from J, with 22 bases in between. Germline V gene sequence: CDR1 SEHNR, CDR2 FQNEAQ (reference sequence). Points on this clone: Its antigen remains unidentified.

The sequenced sample was CD4+ T cells sorted from blood. This TCR derives from a human donor in good health. This chain joins TRBV7-9 and TRBJ2-1; weak D call: TRBD2 (5 bases). DNA of the CDR3: TGTGCCAGCAGCCCGGCCAAATTTCCGGGATCTGATGAGCAGTTCTTC. Translation: CASSPAKFPGSDEQFF.